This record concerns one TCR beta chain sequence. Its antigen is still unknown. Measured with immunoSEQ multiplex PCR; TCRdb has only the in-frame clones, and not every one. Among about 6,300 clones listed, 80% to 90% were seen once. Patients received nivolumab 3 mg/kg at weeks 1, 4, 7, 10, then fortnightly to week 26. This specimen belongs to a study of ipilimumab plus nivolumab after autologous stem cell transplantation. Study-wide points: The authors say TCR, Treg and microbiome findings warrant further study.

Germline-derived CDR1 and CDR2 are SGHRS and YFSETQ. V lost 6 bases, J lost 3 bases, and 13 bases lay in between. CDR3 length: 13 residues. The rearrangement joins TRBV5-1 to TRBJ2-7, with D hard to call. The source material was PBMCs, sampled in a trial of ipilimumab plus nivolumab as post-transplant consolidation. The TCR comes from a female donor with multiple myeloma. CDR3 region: CASTSTWGYEQYF. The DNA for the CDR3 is TGCGCCAGCACCTCGACCTGGGGCTACGAGCAGTACTTC. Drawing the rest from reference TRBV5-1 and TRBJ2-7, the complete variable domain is KAGVTQTPRYLIKTRGQQVTLSCSPISGHRSVSWYQQTPGQGLQFLFEYFSETQRNKGNFPGRFSGRQFSNSRSEMNVSTLELGDSALYLCASTSTWGYEQYFGPGTRLTVT.